This T cell receptor beta chain was found in a study of CD8+ T cells in alopecia areata. The CDR3 has 15 amino acids. Trimming cost V 0 bases and J 4 bases, with 12 bases left between them. Germline CDR1 is SEHNR and CDR2 is FQNEAQ (reference sequence). On this clone itself: The antigen remains unidentified.

Regarding treatment: oral pan-JAK inhibitor, 5-10 mg twice daily. Overall study findings and caveats: Researchers reported that TCR sharing among patients proved less clear than in mice, possibly HLA-linked.

Sequencing used cDNA as its template, made by extracting RNA and reverse transcribing it. Method: immunoSEQ multiplex PCR; TCRdb's copy keeps in-frame clones and lacks some. Here the sample spans a few hundred thousand clones, roughly 44% being singletons. This TCR was sampled from a human donor with alopecia areata. The chain combines TRBV7-9 with TRBJ2-5; D might be TRBD2 (6 bases). Material: CD4+ T cells sorted from blood, obtained at approximately week 36, from a patient treated with tofacitinib. In DNA form, the CDR3 reads TGTGCCAGCAGCTTAGCACGGGGAGGAGCAGAGACCCAGTACTTC. Its protein product is CASSLARGGAETQYF.